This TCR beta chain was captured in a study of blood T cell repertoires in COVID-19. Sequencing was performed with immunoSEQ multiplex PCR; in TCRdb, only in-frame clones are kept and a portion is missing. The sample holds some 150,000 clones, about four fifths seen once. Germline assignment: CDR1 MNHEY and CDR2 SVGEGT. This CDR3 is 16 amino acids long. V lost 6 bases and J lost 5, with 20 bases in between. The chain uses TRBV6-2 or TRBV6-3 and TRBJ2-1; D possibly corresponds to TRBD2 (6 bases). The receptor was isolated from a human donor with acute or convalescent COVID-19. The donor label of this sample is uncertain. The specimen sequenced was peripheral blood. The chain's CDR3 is CASSPLGTEGHNEQFF. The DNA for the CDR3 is TGTGCCAGCAGCCCTTTGGGGACTGAGGGGCACAATGAGCAGTTCTTC.